The entry that follows covers one TCR beta chain sequence. In assigning cohorts, the study relied on participant-reported clinical history. Within 2 weeks before study entry, exposed participants met a COVID-19 case. This specimen belongs to a study of blood T cell repertoires in COVID-19. Study summary: From the United States, Italy and Spain came samples of acute and convalescent COVID-19. The cDNA or gDNA used as material had been derived from T cells, B-cell-depleted T cells, or PBMCs.

V was clipped by 3 bases and J by 3 bases, with 8 bases between them. Germline CDR1 and CDR2: MGHDK and SYGVNS. The CDR3 has 13 residues. Data came from immunoSEQ multiplex PCR; TCRdb stores just in-frame clones and leaves some out. The repertoire includes about 350,000 clones, around nine tenths of them detected once, and just over 1% sits in the top ten. The chain has TRBV25-1 and TRBJ1-1, with no clear D. The TCR originated in a woman aged 30 to 39 who had been exposed to COVID-19. The material sequenced was PBMCs or T cells enriched from blood (not recorded which). CDR3 nucleotide sequence: TGTGCCAGCAGTGAGGCAGTCTACACTGAAGCTTTCTTT. Protein sequence: CASSEAVYTEAFF.